Included here is one T cell receptor beta chain sequence, with context. The entry originates in a study of blood T cell repertoires in COVID-19. The study drew participants aged about 18 to 95 years from roughly 25 US areas. Which cohort a participant joined came from the clinical history participants gave. CDR1 SGDLS and CDR2 YYNGEE come from the germline V gene. The CDR3 covers 14 residues. V gave up 3 bases and J gave up 4 bases, with 13 bases separating them. Some clones are missing from TCRdb's copy, which holds only in-frame ones; the method was immunoSEQ multiplex PCR. Seen here are about 220,000 clones, roughly nine tenths observed once, and the top ten hold approximately 3.5%.

The specimen sequenced was PBMCs or T cells enriched from blood (not recorded which). The receptor was isolated from a young woman in a cohort exposed to, infected with or recovered from COVID-19 (not recorded which). V is TRBV9 and J is TRBJ2-5, with TRBD2 as a possible D gene (6 bases). CDR3 amino acids: CASSADYPGETQYF. In nucleotides, the CDR3 is TGTGCCAGCAGCGCGGACTACCCCGGAGAGACCCAGTACTTC.